These T cell receptor beta chains were read from a single sample in a study of T cell responses to AZD1222 COVID-19 vaccine. Method: immunoSEQ multiplex PCR; TCRdb's copy keeps in-frame clones and lacks some. This table has 25,000 or so clones, roughly 90% appearing once. This specimen was peripheral blood, taken 28 days after the second AZD1222 dose. The receptors were gathered from an adult who received the AZD1222 COVID-19 vaccine. CDR3s include the opening cysteine and the closing phenylalanine or tryptophan. Each record gives: V gene, J gene, D gene, clone size, CDR3 protein, CDR3 DNA. D genes are given only for firm matches. Clone size is given for some rows only: seen once, a few or many times, or a class if the clone is expanded.

V: TRBV6-5
J: TRBJ2-7
D: TRBD1
size: few
CDR3: CASRTGGSYEQYF
DNA: TGTGCCAGCAGAACAGGGGGCTCCTACGAGCAGTACTTC

V: TRBV9
J: TRBJ2-7
D: TRBD2
size: -
CDR3: CASSATGTSYNEQYF
DNA: TGTGCCAGCAGCGCGACCGGGACTAGCTACAACGAGCAGTACTTC

V: TRBV5-8
J: TRBJ2-7
D: TRBD2
size: once
CDR3: CASSLELAAAHEQYF
DNA: TGTGCCAGCAGCTTGGAACTAGCGGCAGCTCACGAGCAGTACTTC

V: TRBV5-1
J: TRBJ1-1
D: -
size: -
CDR3: CASSPGGGGPNTEAFF
DNA: TGCGCCAGCAGCCCTGGGGGCGGGGGGCCGAACACTGAAGCTTTCTTT

V: TRBV28
J: TRBJ2-7
D: TRBD1
size: -
CDR3: CASSFGRGFYEQYF
DNA: TGTGCCAGCAGTTTTGGCAGGGGGTTTTACGAGCAGTACTTC

V: TRBV28
J: TRBJ2-5
D: -
size: -
CDR3: CASSFSVETQYF
DNA: TGTGCCAGCAGTTTCTCTGTCGAGACCCAGTACTTC

V: TRBV18
J: TRBJ1-3
D: -
size: -
CDR3: CASSPALGRDSGNTIYF
DNA: TGTGCCAGCTCACCAGCCTTGGGCCGGGACTCTGGAAACACCATATATTTT

V: TRBV7-9
J: TRBJ2-5
D: -
size: -
CDR3: CASSLGRGQETQYF
DNA: TGTGCCAGCAGCTTAGGGCGCGGCCAAGAGACCCAGTACTTC

V: TRBV6-5
J: TRBJ1-4
D: -
size: -
CDR3: CASSYRGAGNEKLFF
DNA: TGTGCCAGCAGTTACAGGGGGGCAGGGAATGAAAAACTGTTTTTT

V: TRBV9
J: TRBJ1-2
D: -
size: -
CDR3: CASSLTPDQGRGYYGYTF
DNA: TGTGCCAGCAGCCTGACCCCGGACCAGGGCAGGGGTTACTATGGCTACACCTTC

V: TRBV3-1/TRBV3-2
J: TRBJ2-2
D: -
size: -
CDR3: CASSLGQRVTGELFF
DNA: TGTGCCAGCAGCCTGGGACAACGCGTAACCGGGGAGCTGTTTTTT

V: TRBV6-2/TRBV6-3
J: TRBJ1-5
D: -
size: -
CDR3: CASSYEKHGYQPQHF
DNA: TGTGCCAGCAGTTACGAGAAACATGGGTATCAGCCCCAGCATTTT

V: TRBV5-1
J: TRBJ1-4
D: -
size: -
CDR3: CASSLKNREEKLFF
DNA: TGCGCCAGCAGCTTAAAAAACAGGGAAGAAAAACTGTTTTTT

V: TRBV27
J: TRBJ2-7
D: TRBD1
size: -
CDR3: CASSLNYRGPGEQYF
DNA: TGTGCCAGCAGTTTAAACTACAGGGGGCCGGGGGAGCAGTACTTC

V: TRBV6-2/TRBV6-3
J: TRBJ1-5
D: -
size: -
CDR3: CASSPAAGGNQPQHF
DNA: TGTGCCAGCAGCCCCGCTGCCGGAGGCAATCAGCCCCAGCATTTT

V: TRBV10-3
J: TRBJ1-1
D: -
size: -
CDR3: CAITGGGVNTEAFF
DNA: TGTGCCATCACTGGAGGGGGGGTGAACACTGAAGCTTTCTTT

V: TRBV6-2/TRBV6-3
J: TRBJ2-1
D: TRBD2
size: -
CDR3: CASSTGGVGNEQFF
DNA: TGTGCCAGCAGTACGGGAGGCGTGGGCAATGAGCAGTTCTTC

V: TRBV6-5
J: TRBJ1-5
D: TRBD1
size: few
CDR3: CASSYGTGSNQPQHF
DNA: TGTGCCAGCAGTTACGGGACAGGAAGCAATCAGCCCCAGCATTTT

V: TRBV7-2
J: TRBJ2-5
D: TRBD2
size: -
CDR3: CASSLVLGLASQETQYF
DNA: TGTGCCAGCAGCTTAGTTCTGGGACTAGCATCCCAAGAGACCCAGTACTTC

V: TRBV19
J: TRBJ2-3
D: TRBD2
size: -
CDR3: CASSVAGATVDTQYF
DNA: TGTGCCAGTAGCGTAGCGGGAGCCACAGTCGATACGCAGTATTTT

V: TRBV27
J: TRBJ1-2
D: -
size: -
CDR3: CASSEGLYGGYTF
DNA: TGTGCCAGCAGTGAAGGCTTATACGGTGGCTACACCTTC

V: TRBV20-1
J: TRBJ2-4
D: -
size: -
CDR3: CRENIQYF
DNA: TGCAGGGAAAACATTCAGTACTTC

V: TRBV5-4
J: TRBJ2-3
D: TRBD2
size: -
CDR3: CASSRGGASREDTQYF
DNA: TGTGCCAGCAGCCGGGGGGGGGCTAGCAGGGAAGATACGCAGTATTTT

V: TRBV5-1
J: TRBJ1-2
D: -
size: -
CDR3: CASSAIGGRGNYGYTF
DNA: TGCGCCAGCAGCGCGATCGGGGGGCGAGGTAACTATGGCTACACCTTC

V: TRBV28
J: TRBJ1-2
D: -
size: -
CDR3: CASEGLSQNYGYTF
DNA: TGTGCCAGTGAGGGGTTGTCGCAAAACTATGGCTACACCTTC

V: TRBV30
J: TRBJ1-1
D: -
size: -
CDR3: CAWSAKIHSQGQTEAFF
DNA: TGTGCCTGGAGTGCGAAAATCCACTCGCAGGGGCAGACTGAAGCTTTCTTT

V: TRBV5-6
J: TRBJ2-2
D: -
size: -
CDR3: CASSLFAFTGELFF
DNA: TGTGCCAGCAGCTTGTTTGCATTCACCGGGGAGCTGTTTTTT

V: TRBV19
J: TRBJ1-2
D: -
size: -
CDR3: CASSAGWNYGYTF
DNA: TGTGCCAGTAGTGCAGGGTGGAACTATGGCTACACCTTC

V: TRBV10-3
J: TRBJ2-3
D: -
size: -
CDR3: CAISDHTITDTQYF
DNA: TGTGCCATCAGTGACCACACAATCACAGATACGCAGTATTTT